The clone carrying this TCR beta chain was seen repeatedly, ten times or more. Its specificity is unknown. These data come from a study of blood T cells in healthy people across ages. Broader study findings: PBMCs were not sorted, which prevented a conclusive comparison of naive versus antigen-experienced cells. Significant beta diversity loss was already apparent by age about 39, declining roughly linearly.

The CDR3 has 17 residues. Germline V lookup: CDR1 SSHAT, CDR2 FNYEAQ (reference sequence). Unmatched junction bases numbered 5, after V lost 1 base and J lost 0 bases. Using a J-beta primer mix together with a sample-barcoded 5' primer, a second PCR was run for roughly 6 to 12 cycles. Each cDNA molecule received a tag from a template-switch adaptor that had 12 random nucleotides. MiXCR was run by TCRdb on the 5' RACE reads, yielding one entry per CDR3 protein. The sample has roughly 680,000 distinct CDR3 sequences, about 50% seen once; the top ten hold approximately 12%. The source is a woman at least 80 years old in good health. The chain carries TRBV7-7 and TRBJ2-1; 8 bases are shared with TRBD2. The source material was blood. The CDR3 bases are TGTGCCAGCAGCTTAGGAGGTAGCGGGATCTCCTACAATGAGCAGTTCTTC. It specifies CASSLGGSGISYNEQFF.